Detailed here is one TCR beta chain. This record comes from a study of blood T cell repertoires in COVID-19. This CDR3 comprises 15 residues. V trimming: 5 bases; J trimming: 0 bases; junction bases outside the gene matches: 4. CDR1 is MNHEY, CDR2 SMNVEV, per germline (reference sequence). Original handling: Amplification of reference gene primers was used by the study to estimate nucleated cell counts. Produced via immunoSEQ multiplex PCR; TCRdb's table is partial and in-frame only. The D gene and trimming were derived from the DNA, and the V and J assignments and clone size from that table. The profile covers over 250,000 clones, with more than 85% appearing a single time and approximately 2.1% taken by the ten largest.

The V gene is TRBV27, the J gene TRBJ1-5; the match to TRBD1 covers 7 bases. Sequenced sample: peripheral blood. The sequence derives from a woman in her 30s with COVID-19, enrolled during active disease. As DNA, the CDR3 is TGTGCCAGCAGTCTCAGGGGGTATAGCAATCAGCCCCAGCATTTT. It yields the protein CASSLRGYSNQPQHF.